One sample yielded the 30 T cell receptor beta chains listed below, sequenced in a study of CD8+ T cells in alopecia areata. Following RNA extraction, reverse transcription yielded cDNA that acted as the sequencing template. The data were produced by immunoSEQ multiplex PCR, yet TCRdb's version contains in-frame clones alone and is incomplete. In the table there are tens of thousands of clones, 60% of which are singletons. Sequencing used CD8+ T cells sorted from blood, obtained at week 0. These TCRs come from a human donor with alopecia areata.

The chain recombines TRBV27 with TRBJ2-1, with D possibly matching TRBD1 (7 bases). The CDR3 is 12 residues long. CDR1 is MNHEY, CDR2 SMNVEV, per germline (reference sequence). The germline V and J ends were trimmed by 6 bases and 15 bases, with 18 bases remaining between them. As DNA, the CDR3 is TGTGCCAGCAGCTCCCTCCAGGGGGGTCTGTTCTTC. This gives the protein CASSSLQGGLFF.

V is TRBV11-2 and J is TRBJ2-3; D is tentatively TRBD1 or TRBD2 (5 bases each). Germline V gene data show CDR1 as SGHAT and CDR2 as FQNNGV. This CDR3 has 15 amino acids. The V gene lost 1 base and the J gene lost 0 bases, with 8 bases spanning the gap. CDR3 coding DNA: TGTGCCAGCAGCTTAGCCGGGGCTAGCACAGATACGCAGTATTTT. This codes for CASSLAGASTDTQYF.

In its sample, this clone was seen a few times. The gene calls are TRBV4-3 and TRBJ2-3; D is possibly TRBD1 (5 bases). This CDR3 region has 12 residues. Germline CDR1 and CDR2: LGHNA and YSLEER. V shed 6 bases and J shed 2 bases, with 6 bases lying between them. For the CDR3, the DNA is TGCGCCAGCAGGGACAACACAGATACGCAGTATTTT. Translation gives CASRDNTDTQYF.

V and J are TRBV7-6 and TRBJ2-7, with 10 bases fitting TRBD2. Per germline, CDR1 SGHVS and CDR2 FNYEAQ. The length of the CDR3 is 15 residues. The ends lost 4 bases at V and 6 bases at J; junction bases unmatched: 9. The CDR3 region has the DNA TGTGCCAGCAGCTCTGGGAGCGGGGGGGCATTCGAGCAGTACTTC. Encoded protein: CASSSGSGGAFEQYF.

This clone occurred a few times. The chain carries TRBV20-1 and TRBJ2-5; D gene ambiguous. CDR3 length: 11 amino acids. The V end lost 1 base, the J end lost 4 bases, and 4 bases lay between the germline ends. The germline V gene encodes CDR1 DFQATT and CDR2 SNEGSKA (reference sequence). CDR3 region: CSARATETQYF. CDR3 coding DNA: TGCAGTGCTAGAGCTACAGAGACCCAGTACTTC.

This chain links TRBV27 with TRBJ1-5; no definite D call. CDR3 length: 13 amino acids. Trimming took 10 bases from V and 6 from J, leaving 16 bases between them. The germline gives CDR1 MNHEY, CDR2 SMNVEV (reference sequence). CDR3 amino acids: CATKGKMGQPQHF. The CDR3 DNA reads TGTGCCACCAAGGGTAAAATGGGTCAGCCCCAGCATTTT.

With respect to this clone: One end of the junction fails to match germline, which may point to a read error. The chain's CDR3 is CASRLAGDNTGELFF. The CDR3 nucleotides are TGTGCCAGCAGATTAGCGGGGGATAACACCGGGGAGCTGTTTTTT. V is TRBV7-9 and J is TRBJ2-2; TRBD2 agrees at 9 bases. Per the germline V gene, CDR1 is SEHNR and CDR2 is FQNEAQ (reference sequence). The CDR3 has 15 amino acids.

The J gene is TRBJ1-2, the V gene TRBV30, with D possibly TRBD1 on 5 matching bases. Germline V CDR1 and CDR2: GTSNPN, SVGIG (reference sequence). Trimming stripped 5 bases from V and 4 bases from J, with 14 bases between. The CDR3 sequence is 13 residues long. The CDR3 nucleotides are TGTGCCTGGGAAGGGGTGTCGGGCTATGGCTACACCTTC. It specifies CAWEGVSGYGYTF.

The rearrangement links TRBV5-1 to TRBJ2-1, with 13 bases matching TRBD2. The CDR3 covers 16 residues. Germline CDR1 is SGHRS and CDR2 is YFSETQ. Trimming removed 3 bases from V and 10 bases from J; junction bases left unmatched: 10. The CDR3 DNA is TGCGCCAGCAGCTCATACAGTGGACTAGCGGGAGAGGAGCAGTTCTTC. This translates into CASSSYSGLAGEEQFF.

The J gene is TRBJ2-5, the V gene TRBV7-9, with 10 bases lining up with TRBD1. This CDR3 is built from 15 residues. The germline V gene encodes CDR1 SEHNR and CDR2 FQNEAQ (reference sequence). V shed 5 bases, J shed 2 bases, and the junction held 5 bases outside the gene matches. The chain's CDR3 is CASSDRGQGQETQYF. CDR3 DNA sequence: TGTGCCAGCAGCGATCGGGGACAGGGGCAAGAGACCCAGTACTTC.

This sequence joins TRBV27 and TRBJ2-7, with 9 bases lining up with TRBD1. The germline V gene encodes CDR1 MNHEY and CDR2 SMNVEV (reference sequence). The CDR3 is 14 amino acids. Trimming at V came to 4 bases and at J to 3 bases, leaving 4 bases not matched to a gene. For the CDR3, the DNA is TGTGCCAGCAGTTGGACAGGGGAGTACTACGAGCAGTACTTC. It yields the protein CASSWTGEYYEQYF.

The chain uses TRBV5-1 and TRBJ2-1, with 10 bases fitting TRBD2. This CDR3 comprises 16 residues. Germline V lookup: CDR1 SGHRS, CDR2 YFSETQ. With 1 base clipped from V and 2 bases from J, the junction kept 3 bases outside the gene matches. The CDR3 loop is CASSLLAGGTYNEQFF. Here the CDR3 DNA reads TGCGCCAGCAGCTTGTTAGCGGGGGGAACCTACAATGAGCAGTTCTTC. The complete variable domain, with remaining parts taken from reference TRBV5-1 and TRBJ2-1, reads KAGVTQTPRYLIKTRGQQVTLSCSPISGHRSVSWYQQTPGQGLQFLFEYFSETQRNKGNFPGRFSGRQFSNSRSEMNVSTLELGDSALYLCASSLLAGGTYNEQFFGPGTRLTVL.

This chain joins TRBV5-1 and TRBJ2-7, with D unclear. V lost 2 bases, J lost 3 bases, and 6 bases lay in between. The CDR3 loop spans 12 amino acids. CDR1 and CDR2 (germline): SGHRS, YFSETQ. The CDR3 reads CASSFGDYEQYF. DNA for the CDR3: TGCGCCAGCAGCTTTGGGGACTACGAGCAGTACTTC.

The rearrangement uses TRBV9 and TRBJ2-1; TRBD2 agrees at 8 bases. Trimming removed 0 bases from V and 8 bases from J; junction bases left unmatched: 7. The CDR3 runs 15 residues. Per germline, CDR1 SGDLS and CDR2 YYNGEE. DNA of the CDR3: TGTGCCAGCAGCGTAGTCACGGGGGGGCCCGATGAGCAGTTCTTC. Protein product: CASSVVTGGPDEQFF.

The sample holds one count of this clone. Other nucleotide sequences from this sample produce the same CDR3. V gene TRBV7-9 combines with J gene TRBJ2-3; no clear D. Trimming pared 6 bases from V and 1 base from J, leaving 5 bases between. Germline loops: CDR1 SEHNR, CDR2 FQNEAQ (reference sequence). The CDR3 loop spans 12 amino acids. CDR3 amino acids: CASSLGTDTQYF. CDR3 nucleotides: TGTGCCAGCAGTCTGGGCACAGATACGCAGTATTTT.

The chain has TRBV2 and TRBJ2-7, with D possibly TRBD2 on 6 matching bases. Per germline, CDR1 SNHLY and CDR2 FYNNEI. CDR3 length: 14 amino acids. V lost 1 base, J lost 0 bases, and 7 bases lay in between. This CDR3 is CASSEVGLSYEQYF. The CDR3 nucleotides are TGTGCCAGCAGTGAAGTGGGACTCTCCTACGAGCAGTACTTC.

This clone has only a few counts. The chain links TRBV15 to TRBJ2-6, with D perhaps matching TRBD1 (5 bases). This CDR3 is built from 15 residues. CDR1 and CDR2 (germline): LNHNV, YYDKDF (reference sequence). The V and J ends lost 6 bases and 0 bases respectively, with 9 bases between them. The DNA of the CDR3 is TGTGCCACCAGGCGCGACAGCTCTGGGGCCAACGTCCTGACTTTC. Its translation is CATRRDSSGANVLTF.

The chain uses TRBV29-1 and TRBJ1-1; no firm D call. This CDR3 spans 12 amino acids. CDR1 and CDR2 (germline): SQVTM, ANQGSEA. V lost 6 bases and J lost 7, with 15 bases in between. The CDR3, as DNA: TGCAGCGTGGAAACGTGGGCGGGTGAAGCTTTCTTT. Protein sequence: CSVETWAGEAFF. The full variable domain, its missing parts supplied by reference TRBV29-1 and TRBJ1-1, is SAVISQKPSRDICQRGTSLTIQCQVDSQVTMMFWYRQQPGQSLTLIATANQGSEATYESGFVIDKFPISRPNLTFSTLTVSNMSPEDSSIYLCSVETWAGEAFFGQGTRLTVV.

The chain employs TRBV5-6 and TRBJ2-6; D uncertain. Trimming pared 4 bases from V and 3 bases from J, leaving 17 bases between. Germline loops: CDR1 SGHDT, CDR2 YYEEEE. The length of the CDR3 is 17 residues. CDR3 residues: CASSTDTVPRGANVLTF. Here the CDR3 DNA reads TGTGCCAGCAGCACAGATACAGTTCCGCGTGGGGCCAACGTCCTGACTTTC.

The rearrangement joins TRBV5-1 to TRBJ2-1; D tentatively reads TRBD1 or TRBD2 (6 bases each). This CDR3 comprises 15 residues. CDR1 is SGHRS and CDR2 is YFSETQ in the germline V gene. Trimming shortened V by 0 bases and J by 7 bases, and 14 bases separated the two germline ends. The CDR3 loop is CASSLDGGSGNEQFF. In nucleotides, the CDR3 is TGCGCCAGCAGCTTGGACGGGGGCTCGGGTAATGAGCAGTTCTTC.

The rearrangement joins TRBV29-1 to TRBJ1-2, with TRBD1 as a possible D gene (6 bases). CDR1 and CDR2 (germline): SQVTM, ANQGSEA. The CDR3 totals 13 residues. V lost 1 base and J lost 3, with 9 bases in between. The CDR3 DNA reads TGCAGCGTTGAAGGAGGGGGTGACTATGGCTACACCTTC. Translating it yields CSVEGGGDYGYTF.

The CDR3 loop is CASSQGTGAFTDTQYF. The CDR3 DNA is TGTGCCAGCAGCCAGGGGACAGGGGCTTTCACAGATACGCAGTATTTT. This chain joins TRBV7-3 and TRBJ2-3; 10 bases align to TRBD1. The trim removed 5 bases at V and 2 bases at J, leaving 7 bases unmatched. Germline values: CDR1 SGHTA, CDR2 FQGTGA. The CDR3 is 16 residues long.

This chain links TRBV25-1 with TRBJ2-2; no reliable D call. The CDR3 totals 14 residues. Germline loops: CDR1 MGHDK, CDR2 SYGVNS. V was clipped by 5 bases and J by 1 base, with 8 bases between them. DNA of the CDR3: TGTGCCAGCAGTACGACTGAGAACACCGGGGAGCTGTTTTTT. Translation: CASSTTENTGELFF.

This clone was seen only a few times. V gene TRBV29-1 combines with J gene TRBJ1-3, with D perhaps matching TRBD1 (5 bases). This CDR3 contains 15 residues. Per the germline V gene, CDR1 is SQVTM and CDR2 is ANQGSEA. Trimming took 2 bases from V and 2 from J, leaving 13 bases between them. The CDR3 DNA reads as TGCAGCGTTGAATCTGGGGCCCCTCCTGGAAACACCATATATTTT. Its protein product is CSVESGAPPGNTIYF.

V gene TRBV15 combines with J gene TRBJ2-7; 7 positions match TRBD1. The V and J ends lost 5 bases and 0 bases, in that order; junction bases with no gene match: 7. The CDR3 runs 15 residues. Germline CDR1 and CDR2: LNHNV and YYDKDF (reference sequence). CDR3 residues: CATSRTGTASYEQYF. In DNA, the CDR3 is TGTGCCACCAGCCGAACCGGGACAGCCTCCTACGAGCAGTACTTC.

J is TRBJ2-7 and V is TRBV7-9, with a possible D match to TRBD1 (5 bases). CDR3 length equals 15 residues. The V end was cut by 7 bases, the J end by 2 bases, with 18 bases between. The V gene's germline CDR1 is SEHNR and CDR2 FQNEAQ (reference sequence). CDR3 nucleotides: TGTGCCAGCACAACCTCAGGGATTTACCCCTACGAGCAGTACTTC. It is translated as CASTTSGIYPYEQYF.

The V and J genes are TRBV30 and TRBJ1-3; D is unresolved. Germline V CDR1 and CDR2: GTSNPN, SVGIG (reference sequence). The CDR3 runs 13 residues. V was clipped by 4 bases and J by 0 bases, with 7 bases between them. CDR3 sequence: CAWTWSSGNTIYF. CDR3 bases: TGTGCCTGGACGTGGAGCTCTGGAAACACCATATATTTT. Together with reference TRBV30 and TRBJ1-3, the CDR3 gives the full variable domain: SQTIHQWPATLVQPVGSPLSLECTVEGTSNPNLYWYRQAAGRGLQLLFYSVGIGQISSEVPQNLSASRPQDRQFILSSKKLLLSDSGFYLCAWTWSSGNTIYFGEGSWLTVV.

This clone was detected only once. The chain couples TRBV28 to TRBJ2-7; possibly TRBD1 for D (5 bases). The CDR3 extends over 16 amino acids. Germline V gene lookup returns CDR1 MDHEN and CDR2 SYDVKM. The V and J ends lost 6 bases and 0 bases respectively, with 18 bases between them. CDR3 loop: CASRSIDRFLSYEQYF. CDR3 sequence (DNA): TGTGCCAGCAGATCAATTGACAGATTCCTCTCCTACGAGCAGTACTTC.

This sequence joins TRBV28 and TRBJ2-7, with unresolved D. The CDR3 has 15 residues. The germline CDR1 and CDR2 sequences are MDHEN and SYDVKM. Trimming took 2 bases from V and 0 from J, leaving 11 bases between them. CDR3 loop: CASSLRAGSSYEQYF. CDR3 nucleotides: TGTGCCAGCAGTTTAAGGGCAGGAAGCTCCTACGAGCAGTACTTC.

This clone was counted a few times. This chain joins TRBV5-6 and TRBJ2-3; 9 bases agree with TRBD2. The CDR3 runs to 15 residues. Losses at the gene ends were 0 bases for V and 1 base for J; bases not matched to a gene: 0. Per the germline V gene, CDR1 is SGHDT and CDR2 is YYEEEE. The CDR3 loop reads CASSLGLAGTDTQYF. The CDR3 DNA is TGTGCCAGCAGCTTGGGACTAGCGGGCACAGATACGCAGTATTTT.